These 26 T cell receptor beta chains originate from one sample sequenced in a study of T cell responses to AZD1222 COVID-19 vaccine. Only in-frame clones appear in the TCRdb table, and some are missing; sequencing was by immunoSEQ multiplex PCR. In the table there are some 170,000 clones, approximately 94% of which are singletons. The sample here was peripheral blood, taken on day 0 of AZD1222 vaccination. The receptors stem from an adult in good health.

This chain links TRBV18 with TRBJ1-1; D uncertain. The germline V and J ends were trimmed by 3 bases and 8 bases, with 13 bases remaining between them. The CDR3 is 13 residues long. In germline, CDR1 is KGHSH, CDR2 LQKENI. The CDR3 protein is CASSPSSETEAFF. The CDR3, as DNA: TGTGCCAGCTCACCTAGTAGCGAGACGGAAGCTTTCTTT.

CDR3 sequence: CASGGAQGRNQPQHF. Written as DNA, the CDR3 is TGTGCCAGCGGAGGGGCACAGGGACGCAATCAGCCCCAGCATTTT. This chain links TRBV2 with TRBJ1-5, with TRBD1 as a possible D gene (6 bases). V was clipped by 8 bases and J by 2 bases, with 16 bases between them. The V gene's germline CDR1 is SNHLY and CDR2 FYNNEI. The CDR3 runs 15 residues.

V usage is TRBV19 and J usage is TRBJ2-3; the match to TRBD2 covers 12 bases. The CDR3 is 17 residues long. The V gene's germline CDR1 is LNHDA and CDR2 SQIVND (reference sequence). V lost 3 bases to trimming and J lost 5 bases; unmatched junction nucleotides: 9. CDR3 residues: CASSIAGLAGRRDTQYF. CDR3 sequence (DNA): TGTGCCAGTAGTATTGCCGGACTAGCGGGACGGAGAGATACGCAGTATTTT. Looking up the rest from reference TRBV19 and TRBJ2-3 gives the full variable domain: DGGITQSPKYLFRKEGQNVTLSCEQNLNHDAMYWYRQDPGQGLRLIYYSQIVNDFQKGDIAEGYSVSREKKESFPLTVTSAQKNPTAFYLCASSIAGLAGRRDTQYFGPGTRLTVL.

This chain joins TRBV27 and TRBJ2-7; D is unclear. Between the trimmed V and J ends, which lost 5 bases and 7 bases, there was a span of 12 bases. Per the germline V gene, CDR1 is MNHEY and CDR2 is SMNVEV (reference sequence). This CDR3 contains 12 residues. CDR3 residues: CASSPGRWEQYF. The CDR3 DNA reads as TGTGCCAGCAGTCCCGGACGTTGGGAGCAGTACTTC.

The CDR3 DNA is TGTGCCACCAGTGATACAGGGGGTGCTAATGAAAAACTGTTTTTT. This translates into CATSDTGGANEKLFF. The chain links TRBV24-1 to TRBJ1-4; 8 positions agree with TRBD1. CDR1 and CDR2 from the germline V gene are KGHDR and SFDVKD. The CDR3 extends over 15 amino acids. V trimming: 3 bases; J trimming: 3 bases; junction bases outside the gene matches: 2.

The chain combines TRBV5-1 with TRBJ2-7; D uncertain. The CDR3 spans 15 residues. Trimming took off 0 bases at V and 0 bases at J, with 10 bases between the two ends. In germline, CDR1 is SGHRS, CDR2 YFSETQ. CDR3 DNA: TGCGCCAGCAGCTTGGGAGACACGCTCTCCTACGAGCAGTACTTC. Its translation: CASSLGDTLSYEQYF.

This sequence joins TRBV6-5 and TRBJ2-1; tentatively, D is TRBD2 (5 bases). The CDR3 is 16 residues long. V was shortened by 2 bases and J by 3 bases, with 14 bases between the two germline ends. Per germline, CDR1 MNHEY and CDR2 SVGAGI. DNA of the CDR3: TGTGCCAGCAGTTACAAAGCGGCATGGGGCTACAATGAGCAGTTCTTC. Protein: CASSYKAAWGYNEQFF.

CDR3 in DNA: TGTGCCAGCAGCCTCCGCTACAGGGGGCTGTCAGATACGCAGTATTTT. As protein: CASSLRYRGLSDTQYF. This chain joins TRBV5-6 and TRBJ2-3, with TRBD1 matching over 9 bases. The CDR3 is 16 amino acids. CDR1 is SGHDT, CDR2 YYEEEE, per germline. Losses at the gene ends were 4 bases for V and 4 bases for J; bases not matched to a gene: 10.

The V gene is TRBV19, the J gene TRBJ2-5; 14 nucleotides line up with TRBD2. The germline V gene encodes CDR1 LNHDA and CDR2 SQIVND (reference sequence). The CDR3 spans 20 residues. With 5 bases clipped from V and 5 bases from J, the junction kept 19 bases outside the gene matches. Here the CDR3 reads CASSPDRTSGRSIGRETQYF. For the CDR3, the DNA is TGTGCCAGTAGTCCAGACAGGACTAGCGGGAGGAGTATCGGTCGTGAGACCCAGTACTTC.

V usage is TRBV18 and J usage is TRBJ1-5; D is ambiguous. V dropped 4 bases and J dropped 2 bases, with 6 bases sitting between them. This CDR3 has 13 amino acids. Germline V gene data show CDR1 as KGHSH and CDR2 as LQKENI. CDR3 nucleotides: TGTGCCAGCTCACGGGCGGGCAATCAGCCCCAGCATTTT. The encoded protein is CASSRAGNQPQHF.

CDR3 residues: CASSEGLNEQFF. CDR3 DNA sequence: TGTGCCAGCAGTGAGGGGTTAAATGAGCAGTTCTTC. The V gene is TRBV25-1, the J gene TRBJ2-1; D unclear. Germline lookup yields CDR1 MGHDK and CDR2 SYGVNS. Trimming cost V 3 bases and J 7 bases, with 7 bases left between them. The CDR3 has 12 amino acids.

V is TRBV10-1 and J is TRBJ2-7; a weak D match, TRBD1 (6 bases). From germline, CDR1 is WNHNN and CDR2 SYGVQD (reference sequence). The ends were cut back, 5 bases at V and 5 bases at J, with 13 bases in the middle. The CDR3 has 13 amino acids. This chain's CDR3 is CASSTRRGHEQYF. The CDR3 nucleotides are TGCGCCAGCAGTACCCGCAGGGGCCACGAGCAGTACTTC.

V is TRBV28 and J is TRBJ2-1, with no clear D. V lost 6 bases and J lost 5, with 14 bases in between. The CDR3 covers 14 residues. Germline CDR1 reads MDHEN; CDR2 reads SYDVKM. CDR3 sequence reads: CASRPSAADNEQFF. CDR3 DNA: TGTGCCAGCAGGCCGTCGGCGGCAGACAATGAGCAGTTCTTC.

This clone is a singleton in its sample. The chain combines TRBV7-9 with TRBJ1-2, with 7 bases matching TRBD1. Germline values: CDR1 SEHNR, CDR2 FQNEAQ (reference sequence). CDR3 length: 14 amino acids. Germline trimming cut 4 bases from V and 7 bases from J; bases unmatched to any gene: 9. The CDR3 sequence: CASSSAGGKGGYTF. CDR3 nucleotides: TGTGCCAGCAGCTCGGCAGGGGGTAAGGGTGGCTACACCTTC. Filled out from reference TRBV7-9 and TRBJ1-2, the complete variable domain reads DTGVSQNPRHKITKRGQNVTFRCDPISEHNRLYWYRQTLGQGPEFLTYFQNEAQLEKSRLLSDRFSAERPKGSFSTLEIQRTEQGDSAMYLCASSSAGGKGGYTFGSGTRLTVV.

This chain uses TRBV6-1 with TRBJ1-2, with D unresolved. The germline gives CDR1 MNHNS, CDR2 SASEGT. CDR3 length equals 14 residues. Between the trimmed V and J ends, which lost 0 bases and 5 bases, there was a span of 10 bases. CDR3 nucleotide sequence: TGTGCCAGCAGTGAAGCAAGGACTGGATATGGCTACACCTTC. Translated: CASSEARTGYGYTF.

J is TRBJ1-6 and V is TRBV7-2; possibly TRBD1 for D (5 bases). Looked up from germline, CDR1 is SGHTA and CDR2 is FQGNSA. The CDR3 consists of 16 residues. Between the trimmed V and J ends, which lost 1 base and 6 bases, there was a span of 13 bases. CDR3 loop: CASSLVSRQFNSPLHF. CDR3 DNA: TGTGCCAGCAGCTTAGTTAGTCGACAGTTTAATTCACCCCTCCACTTT.

The chain carries TRBV12-3 or TRBV12-4 and TRBJ2-7, with a weak D call TRBD2 (5 bases). The V end lost 2 bases, the J end lost 9 bases, and 8 bases lay between the germline ends. The CDR3 is 11 amino acids. CDR3 sequence: CASSLMGVQYF. As DNA, the CDR3 is TGTGCCAGCAGTTTAATGGGAGTGCAGTACTTC.

The genes are TRBV5-6 and TRBJ1-5; D uncertain. CDR1 and CDR2 from the germline V gene are SGHDT and YYEEEE. The V end was cut by 0 bases, the J end by 2 bases, with 9 bases between. CDR3 size: 15 residues. The CDR3 loop is CASSLGGIGNQPQHF. CDR3 coding DNA: TGTGCCAGCAGCTTGGGAGGGATTGGCAATCAGCCCCAGCATTTT.

J is TRBJ2-5 and V is TRBV2; TRBD1 or TRBD2 may be the D gene (6 bases each). Germline values: CDR1 SNHLY, CDR2 FYNNEI. Trimming left V 3 bases short and J 2 bases short, with 13 bases between. The CDR3 consists of 15 residues. For the CDR3, the DNA is TGTGCCAGCAGTGACCGGGGGCAGCCTCAAGAGACCCAGTACTTC. Translation: CASSDRGQPQETQYF.

The table lists this clone with a count of one. This chain links TRBV19 with TRBJ2-5, with D maybe TRBD1 (5 bases). Trimming left V 4 bases short and J 2 bases short, with 11 bases between. The germline gives CDR1 LNHDA, CDR2 SQIVND (reference sequence). The CDR3 has 14 residues. The CDR3 nucleotides read TGTGCCAGTAGTACCCTTAAGGGGCAAGAGACCCAGTACTTC. Translating gives CASSTLKGQETQYF.

This clone was detected only once. The rearrangement links TRBV7-9 to TRBJ1-2; 7 nucleotides match TRBD1. Germline CDR1 and CDR2: SEHNR and FQNEAQ (reference sequence). Trimming cost V 5 bases and J 4 bases; bases outside gene matches: 7. The CDR3 is 14 amino acids. The CDR3 DNA sequence: TGTGCCAGCAGCCTTGGGGGACAGTTCTATGGCTACACCTTC. It translates to CASSLGGQFYGYTF.

The CDR3 is CASSRLTGYGTGELFF. The DNA of the CDR3 is TGTGCCAGCAGCCGCCTGACAGGGTACGGCACCGGGGAGCTGTTTTTT. The chain uses TRBV5-5 and TRBJ2-2; TRBD1 aligns across 7 bases. This CDR3 is built from 16 residues. The V and J ends lost 4 bases and 4 bases, in that order; junction bases with no gene match: 10. Germline CDR1 is SGHKS and CDR2 is YYEKEE (reference sequence).

The chain couples TRBV5-6 to TRBJ2-7; no firm D call. Trimming stripped 1 base from V and 6 bases from J, with 8 bases between. The germline V gene has CDR1 SGHDT and CDR2 YYEEEE. This CDR3 has 12 amino acids. The CDR3 sequence: CASSLRGFEQYF. Written as DNA, the CDR3 is TGTGCCAGCAGCTTGCGTGGATTCGAGCAGTACTTC.

The chain recombines TRBV30 with TRBJ2-5; weak D call: TRBD1 (6 bases). Germline V CDR1 and CDR2: GTSNPN, SVGIG (reference sequence). The CDR3 extends over 16 amino acids. The V and J ends lost 1 base and 5 bases respectively, with 20 bases between them. In DNA, the CDR3 is TGTGCCTGGAGTGGAGGGATTGTGGGGGCCCGTGAGACCCAGTACTTC. Protein product: CAWSGGIVGARETQYF.

V usage is TRBV24-1 and J usage is TRBJ1-4; D perhaps matches TRBD1 (5 bases). The V end was cut by 4 bases, the J end by 2 bases, with 16 bases between. CDR1 and CDR2 (germline): KGHDR, SFDVKD. The CDR3 loop spans 17 amino acids. CDR3 sequence reads: CATSDSSGAGTNEKLFF. Written as DNA, the CDR3 is TGTGCCACCAGTGACTCCTCCGGGGCGGGGACTAATGAAAAACTGTTTTTT.

The DNA of the CDR3 is TGCGCCAGCAGCTTGTGGAGCGGTGGGACCGGGGAGCTGTTTTTT. Its protein product is CASSLWSGGTGELFF. V is TRBV5-1 and J is TRBJ2-2, with D maybe TRBD2 (5 bases). The V gene lost 1 base and the J gene lost 5 bases, with 12 bases spanning the gap. Per germline, CDR1 SGHRS and CDR2 YFSETQ. This CDR3 is 15 amino acids long.